The 21 T cell receptor beta chains presented below share a single source sample, sequenced in a study of CXCR4 blockade with PD-1 therapy in pancreatic cancer. Profiled with immunoSEQ multiplex PCR; TCRdb holds only in-frame clones, not every one. The sample carries about 15,000 clones, over 60% recorded once. Sequencing input: tumor tissue. The receptors originated from a human donor with pancreatic ductal adenocarcinoma.

This rearrangement joins TRBV5-1 to TRBJ1-6; D perhaps matches TRBD1 (6 bases). CDR1 and CDR2 from the germline V gene are SGHRS and YFSETQ. Trimming pared 0 bases from V and 8 bases from J, leaving 12 bases between. The CDR3 consists of 15 residues. The DNA for the CDR3 is TGCGCCAGCAGCTTGGAGCCAGGGGAGGATTCACCCCTCCACTTT. Its translation is CASSLEPGEDSPLHF.

This chain links TRBV28 with TRBJ2-1; TRBD2 agrees at 11 bases. The CDR3 spans 14 residues. Trimming cost V 7 bases and J 6 bases; bases outside gene matches: 5. Germline-derived CDR1 and CDR2 are MDHEN and SYDVKM. CDR3 protein: CASKTSGRSNEQFF. DNA of the CDR3: TGTGCCAGCAAAACTAGCGGGAGATCCAATGAGCAGTTCTTC.

The rearrangement links TRBV28 to TRBJ1-2; D is unclear. The CDR3 runs to 14 residues. Germline CDR1 is MDHEN and CDR2 is SYDVKM. V was shortened by 7 bases and J by 4 bases, with 16 bases between the two germline ends. The DNA of the CDR3 is TGTGCCAGCATCACCCGAGGGTTTATCTATGGCTACACCTTC. Its protein product is CASITRGFIYGYTF.

This clone showed up just once. The V gene is TRBV28, the J gene TRBJ2-7; 10 bases align to TRBD2. CDR3 size: 16 residues. V was clipped by 7 bases and J by 2 bases; unmatched bases: 11. Per the germline V gene, CDR1 is MDHEN and CDR2 is SYDVKM. Here the CDR3 DNA reads TGTGCCAGCACGCTACTAGCGGGATTCGTACCCTACGAGCAGTACTTC. Translated, it gives CASTLLAGFVPYEQYF.

CDR3 DNA: TGTGCCAGCAGTTTAGGGGCAGGGGCCAACGTCCTGACTTTC. It codes for CASSLGAGANVLTF. V and J are TRBV28 and TRBJ2-6, with D maybe TRBD1 (5 bases). Germline-derived CDR1 and CDR2 are MDHEN and SYDVKM. The CDR3 spans 14 residues. The ends were cut back, 2 bases at V and 4 bases at J, with 6 bases in the middle.

The chain uses TRBV19 and TRBJ2-1; no clear D. V shed 5 bases and J shed 8 bases, with 16 bases lying between them. CDR3 size: 14 residues. Per germline, CDR1 LNHDA and CDR2 SQIVND (reference sequence). CDR3 nucleotides: TGTGCCAGTAGTCCTCGAAGGCGTTGGGATGAGCAGTTCTTC. As protein: CASSPRRRWDEQFF.

The chain couples TRBV7-6 to TRBJ1-5; 8 bases are a match to TRBD1. This CDR3 comprises 15 residues. In germline, CDR1 is SGHVS, CDR2 FNYEAQ. V was clipped by 5 bases and J by 2 bases; unmatched bases: 5. The CDR3 coding sequence is TGTGCCAGCAGCCCCCAGGGGGCAGGCAATCAGCCCCAGCATTTT. Translated: CASSPQGAGNQPQHF.

The chain couples TRBV28 to TRBJ2-1; D might be TRBD1 (6 bases). This CDR3 has 16 residues. The V end was cut by 5 bases, the J end by 4 bases, with 18 bases between. From germline, CDR1 is MDHEN and CDR2 SYDVKM. The CDR3 coding sequence is TGTGCCAGCAGTCGCCTACAGGGAAGTAGTTACAATGAGCAGTTCTTC. Its translation is CASSRLQGSSYNEQFF.

This sequence joins TRBV15 and TRBJ2-7; 8 bases are a match to TRBD2. Germline lookup yields CDR1 LNHNV and CDR2 YYDKDF (reference sequence). CDR3 size: 14 residues. The ends lost 2 bases at V and 2 bases at J; junction bases unmatched: 2. CDR3 residues: CATSRKAGAYEQYF. DNA of the CDR3: TGTGCCACCAGCAGAAAAGCGGGAGCCTACGAGCAGTACTTC.

The chain recombines TRBV4-1 with TRBJ2-1; 11 nucleotides align to TRBD2. Losses at the gene ends were 0 bases for V and 2 bases for J; bases not matched to a gene: 0. The length of the CDR3 is 16 residues. Germline V gene data show CDR1 as MGHRA and CDR2 as YSYEKL. The CDR3 DNA reads TGCGCCAGCAGCCAAGAGGGACTAGCGGCCTACAATGAGCAGTTCTTC. Translating gives CASSQEGLAAYNEQFF.

This clone turned up a few times. This chain joins TRBV19 and TRBJ1-1; 9 bases agree with TRBD1. Germline V gives CDR1 LNHDA, CDR2 SQIVND (reference sequence). The CDR3 has 15 amino acids. After removal of 7 bases from V and 4 bases from J, the junction contained 10 bases not matched to a gene. The CDR3 bases are TGTGCCAGTACCTCCCGACAGGGGGGTTTCACTGAAGCTTTCTTT. This translates into CASTSRQGGFTEAFF.

This chain joins TRBV29-1 and TRBJ2-7; no clear D. The CDR3 runs 15 residues. Germline CDR1 reads SQVTM; CDR2 reads ANQGSEA. The V end was cut by 4 bases, the J end by 4 bases, with 20 bases between. CDR3 DNA: TGCAGCGTTGGGCTTAACAGTCGACCCTATTACGAGCAGTACTTC. This gives the protein CSVGLNSRPYYEQYF.

The V gene is TRBV28, the J gene TRBJ1-1; TRBD1 might be the D (5 bases). The CDR3 loop spans 12 amino acids. Germline CDR1 is MDHEN and CDR2 is SYDVKM. V dropped 8 bases and J dropped 5 bases, with 12 bases sitting between them. The CDR3 region is CASSRGGTEAFF. In DNA form, the CDR3 reads TGTGCCAGCTCCCGGGGGGGTACTGAAGCTTTCTTT.

The chain carries TRBV19 and TRBJ1-5; unclear D gene. This CDR3 spans 15 amino acids. The V end lost 7 bases, the J end lost 4 bases, and 17 bases lay between the germline ends. Germline V gives CDR1 LNHDA, CDR2 SQIVND (reference sequence). CDR3 bases: TGTGCCAGTATCGACATCGGAGAAGGGAATCAGCCCCAGCATTTT. Translating it yields CASIDIGEGNQPQHF.

The chain combines TRBV9 with TRBJ1-3; D remains ambiguous. Per germline, CDR1 SGDLS and CDR2 YYNGEE. CDR3 length equals 14 residues. Trimming removed 4 bases at V and 0 bases at J, with 8 bases between. In DNA form, the CDR3 reads TGTGCCAGCAGCATCATGGTCTCTGGAAACACCATATATTTT. It specifies CASSIMVSGNTIYF.

V usage is TRBV9 and J usage is TRBJ1-3; unclear D gene. Germline loops: CDR1 SGDLS, CDR2 YYNGEE. The CDR3 covers 14 residues. Trimming removed 4 bases at V and 0 bases at J, with 8 bases between. CDR3 in DNA: TGTGCCAGCAGCTCCGGGGACTCTGGAAACACCATATATTTT. The encoded protein is CASSSGDSGNTIYF.

The chain recombines TRBV15 with TRBJ1-1; no firm D call. Trimming stripped 0 bases from V and 1 base from J, with 9 bases between. Germline-derived CDR1 and CDR2 are LNHNV and YYDKDF (reference sequence). The CDR3 spans 15 residues. CDR3 in amino acids: CATSRDGYGNTEAFF. The CDR3 coding sequence is TGTGCCACCAGCAGAGATGGGTACGGGAACACTGAAGCTTTCTTT.

The V gene is TRBV14, the J gene TRBJ2-7, with 10 bases lining up with TRBD2. V lost 4 bases and J lost 3; bases outside the gene matches: 6. The CDR3 has 15 residues. Germline CDR1 reads SGHDN; CDR2 reads FVKESK. CDR3: CASSPLASGSYEQYF. The CDR3 coding sequence is TGTGCCAGCAGCCCCTTGGCTAGCGGGAGCTACGAGCAGTACTTC.

Only a few counts were recorded for this clone. The chain combines TRBV6-8 with TRBJ1-1; no reliable D call. V was pared by 0 bases and J by 1 base, with 3 bases between. Germline V gene data show CDR1 as MNHGY and CDR2 as SAAAGT. The length of the CDR3 is 13 residues. This CDR3 is CASSYSKNTEAFF. The CDR3 bases are TGTGCCAGCAGTTACTCGAAGAACACTGAAGCTTTCTTT.

The CDR3 DNA reads TGTGCCAGTGGGGAGGGGCTAGCGGGGTTGTCCTACAATGAGCAGTTCTTC. This codes for CASGEGLAGLSYNEQFF. The V gene is TRBV28, the J gene TRBJ2-1; 9 bases are shared with TRBD2. Germline CDR1 reads MDHEN; CDR2 reads SYDVKM. This CDR3 comprises 17 residues. Trimming cost V 9 bases and J 1 base; bases outside gene matches: 13.

The rearrangement joins TRBV11-3 to TRBJ1-4, with TRBD1 identical over 8 bases. The CDR3 length is 15 residues. Germline assignment: CDR1 SGHNT and CDR2 YENEEA. V lost 5 bases and J lost 5; bases outside the gene matches: 7. This CDR3 reads CASSPRTGRNEKLFF. The CDR3 DNA follows: TGTGCCAGCAGCCCTAGGACAGGGAGAAATGAAAAACTGTTTTTT.